The present T cell receptor (beta chain) was sequenced within a study of OX40 agonist ivuxolimab in advanced cancers. From germline, CDR1 is SGHRS and CDR2 YFSETQ. V gave up 4 bases and J gave up 0 bases, with 10 bases separating them. This CDR3 contains 14 residues. Profiled with immunoSEQ multiplex PCR; TCRdb holds only in-frame clones, not every one. This table holds around 50,000 clones, 79% found once. The TCR originated in an adult with an advanced solid tumor such as melanoma, head and neck, liver or kidney cancer. Sequencing was performed on CD4+ or CD8+ T cells sorted from blood, taken in a trial of the OX40 agonist ivuxolimab. This chain uses TRBV5-1 with TRBJ1-1; D may be TRBD1 (6 bases). CDR3 region: CASSPRDMNTEAFF. The CDR3 DNA follows: TGCGCCAGCAGCCCCAGGGACATGAACACTGAAGCTTTCTTT.